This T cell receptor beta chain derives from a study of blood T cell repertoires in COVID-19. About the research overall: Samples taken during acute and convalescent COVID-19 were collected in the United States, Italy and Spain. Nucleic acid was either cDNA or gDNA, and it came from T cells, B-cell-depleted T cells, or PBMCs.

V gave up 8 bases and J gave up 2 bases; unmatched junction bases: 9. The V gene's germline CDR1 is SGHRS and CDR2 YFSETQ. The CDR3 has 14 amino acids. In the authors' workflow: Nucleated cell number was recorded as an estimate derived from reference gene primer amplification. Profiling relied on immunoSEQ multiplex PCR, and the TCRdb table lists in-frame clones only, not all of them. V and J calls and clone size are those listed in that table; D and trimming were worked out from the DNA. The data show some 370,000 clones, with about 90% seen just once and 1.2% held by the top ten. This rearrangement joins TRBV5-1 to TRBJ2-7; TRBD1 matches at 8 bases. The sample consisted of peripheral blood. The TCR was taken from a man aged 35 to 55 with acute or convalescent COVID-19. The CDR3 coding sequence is TGCGCCAGTAATACTGGACAGGGCGCCTACGAGCAGTACTTC. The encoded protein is CASNTGQGAYEQYF.